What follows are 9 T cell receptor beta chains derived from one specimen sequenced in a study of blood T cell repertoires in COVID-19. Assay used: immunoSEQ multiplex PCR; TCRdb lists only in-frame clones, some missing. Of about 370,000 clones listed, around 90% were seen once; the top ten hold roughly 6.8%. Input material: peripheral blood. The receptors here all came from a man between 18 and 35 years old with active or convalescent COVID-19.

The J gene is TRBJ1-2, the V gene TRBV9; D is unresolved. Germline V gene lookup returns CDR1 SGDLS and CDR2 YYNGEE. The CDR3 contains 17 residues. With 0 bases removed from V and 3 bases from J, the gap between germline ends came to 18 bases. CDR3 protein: CASSVATSGRIDYGYTF. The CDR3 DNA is TGTGCCAGCAGCGTAGCTACTAGTGGCAGAATAGACTATGGCTACACCTTC.

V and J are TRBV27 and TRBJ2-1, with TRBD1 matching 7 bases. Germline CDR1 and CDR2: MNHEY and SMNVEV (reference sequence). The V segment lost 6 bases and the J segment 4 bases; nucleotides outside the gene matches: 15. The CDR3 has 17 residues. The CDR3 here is CASSLTPGQAHYNEQFF. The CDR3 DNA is TGTGCCAGCAGCCTCACCCCAGGACAGGCGCATTACAATGAGCAGTTCTTC.

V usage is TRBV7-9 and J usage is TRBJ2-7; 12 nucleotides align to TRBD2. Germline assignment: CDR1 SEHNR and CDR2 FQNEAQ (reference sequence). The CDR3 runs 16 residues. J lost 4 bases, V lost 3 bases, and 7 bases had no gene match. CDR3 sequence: CASSLTSGSRSYEQYF. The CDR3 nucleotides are TGTGCCAGCAGCTTGACTAGCGGGAGTAGAAGTTACGAGCAGTACTTC.

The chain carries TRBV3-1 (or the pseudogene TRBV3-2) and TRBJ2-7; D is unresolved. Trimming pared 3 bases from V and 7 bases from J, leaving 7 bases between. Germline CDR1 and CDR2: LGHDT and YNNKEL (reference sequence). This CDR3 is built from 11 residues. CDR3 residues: CASSHTEEQYF. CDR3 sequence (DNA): TGTGCCAGCAGCCATACAGAGGAGCAGTACTTC.

Written as DNA, the CDR3 is TGCGCCAGCAGAGGGTGGACAGGAAGGAACACTGAAGCTTTCTTT. It is translated as CASRGWTGRNTEAFF. The J gene is TRBJ1-1, the V gene TRBV5-1; 7 bases line up with TRBD1. CDR1 and CDR2 from the germline V gene are SGHRS and YFSETQ. The CDR3 has 15 amino acids. V lost 5 bases and J lost 1; bases outside the gene matches: 8.

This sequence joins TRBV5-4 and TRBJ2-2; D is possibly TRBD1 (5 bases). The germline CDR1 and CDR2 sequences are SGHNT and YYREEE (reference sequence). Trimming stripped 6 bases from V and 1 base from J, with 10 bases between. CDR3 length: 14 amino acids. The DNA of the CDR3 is TGTGCCAGCAATAGGGGTGGGAACACCGGGGAGCTGTTTTTT. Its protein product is CASNRGGNTGELFF.

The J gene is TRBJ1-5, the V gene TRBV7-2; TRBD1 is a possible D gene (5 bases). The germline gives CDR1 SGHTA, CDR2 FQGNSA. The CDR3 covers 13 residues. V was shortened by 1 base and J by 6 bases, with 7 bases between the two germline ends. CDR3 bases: TGTGCCAGCAGCTTAGGTGGGGCTCAGCCCCAGCATTTT. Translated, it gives CASSLGGAQPQHF.

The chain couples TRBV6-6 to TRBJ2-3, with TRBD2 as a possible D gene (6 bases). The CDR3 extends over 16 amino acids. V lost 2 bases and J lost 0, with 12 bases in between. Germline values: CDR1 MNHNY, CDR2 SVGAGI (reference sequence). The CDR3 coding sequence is TGTGCCAGCAGTTACCTTAGCGGAACTAGCACAGATACGCAGTATTTT. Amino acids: CASSYLSGTSTDTQYF.

CDR3 sequence (DNA): TGCAGCGTTGAAGGACTAGCTGGGGTGGGGCAAGAGACCCAGTACTTC. It is translated as CSVEGLAGVGQETQYF. This chain joins TRBV29-1 and TRBJ2-5; 7 bases align to TRBD2. CDR1 and CDR2 from the germline V gene are SQVTM and ANQGSEA. This CDR3 is 16 amino acids long. V was pared by 1 base and J by 2 bases, with 10 bases of the junction left unmatched.